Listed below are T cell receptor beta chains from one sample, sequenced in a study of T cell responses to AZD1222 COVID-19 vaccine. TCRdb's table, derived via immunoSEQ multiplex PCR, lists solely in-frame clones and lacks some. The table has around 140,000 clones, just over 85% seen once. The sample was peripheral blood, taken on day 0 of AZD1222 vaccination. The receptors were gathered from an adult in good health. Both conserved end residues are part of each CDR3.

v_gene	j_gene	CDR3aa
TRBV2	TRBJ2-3	CASRDRSTDTQYF
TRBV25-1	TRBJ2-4	CASSGPPLGEPKNIQYF
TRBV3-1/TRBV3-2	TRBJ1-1	CASNQWGGEAFF
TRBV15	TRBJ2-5	CATSRGGGAFNETQYF
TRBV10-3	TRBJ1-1	CAISDAGTTEGTEAFF
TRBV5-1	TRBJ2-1	CASRSAGGGASSYNEQFF
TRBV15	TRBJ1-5	CATSIHGQPQHF
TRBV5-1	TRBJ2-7	CASSQGLNYEQYF
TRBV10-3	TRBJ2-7	CAISEADGYEQYF
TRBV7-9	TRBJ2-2	CASRALRENTGELFF
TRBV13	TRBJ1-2	CASSSGTGEYGYTF
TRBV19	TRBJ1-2	CASSILGGYTF
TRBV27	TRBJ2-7	CASSFQGQVVYEQYF
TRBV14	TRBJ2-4	CASNRRNIQYF
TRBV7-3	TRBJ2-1	CASSFRQGNEQFF
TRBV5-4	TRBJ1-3	CASSSRQGYSGNTIYF
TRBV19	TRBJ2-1	CASSRGAIYNEQFF
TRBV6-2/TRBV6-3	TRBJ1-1	CASSLGQIEAFF
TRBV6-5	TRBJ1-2	CASSPPPGQGAGYTF
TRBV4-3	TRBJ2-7	CASSPRAGGRNEQYF
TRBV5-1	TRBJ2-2	CASSLASGTGELFF
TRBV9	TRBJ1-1	CASSVTVRGDLTEAFF
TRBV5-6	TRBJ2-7	CASSHTDGYEQYF
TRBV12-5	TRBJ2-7	CASGLAGGYEQYF
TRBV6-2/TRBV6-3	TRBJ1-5	CASSDRGSNQPQHF
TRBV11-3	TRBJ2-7	CASSLGTDGYEQYF
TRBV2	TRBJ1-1	CASSASGTRAMNTEAFF
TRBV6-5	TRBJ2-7	CASRKGKGESYEQYF
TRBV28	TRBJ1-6	CASSLGGSYNSPLHF
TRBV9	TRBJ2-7	CASSVGAAAYEQYF
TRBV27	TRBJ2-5	CASSPDPPWTSGGVMAETQYF